A selection of T cell receptor beta chains follows, all from one sample in a study of blood T cell repertoires in COVID-19. The assay was immunoSEQ multiplex PCR, and TCRdb's table has in-frame clones only and misses some. The sample contains roughly 120,000 clones, over 70% of which appear only once. Material for sequencing was peripheral blood. These receptors came from a woman aged 65 to 85 with acute or convalescent COVID-19. Both conserved end residues are part of each CDR3. Each record gives: clone size, V gene, D gene, J gene, CDR3 protein, CDR3 DNA. D genes are given only for firm matches. Not every row has a clone size; where given, it reads once, few, many or a size class.

NA	TRBV5-1	NA	TRBJ2-1	CASREDSFNEQFF	TGCGCCAGCAGAGAAGACAGTTTCAATGAGCAGTTCTTC
NA	TRBV5-6	TRBD1	TRBJ2-7	CASSPARDSYEQYF	TGTGCCAGCAGCCCCGCCCGGGACAGCTACGAGCAGTACTTC
NA	TRBV3-1/TRBV3-2	NA	TRBJ1-1	CASGRGQGLVNTEAFF	TGTGCCAGCGGACGGGGCCAGGGACTAGTGAACACTGAAGCTTTCTTT
NA	TRBV23-1	NA	TRBJ1-2	CASSQSEGRLLYGYTF	TGCGCCAGCAGTCAATCGGAGGGGCGGCTCCTTTATGGCTACACCTTC
NA	TRBV3-1/TRBV3-2	NA	TRBJ1-2	CASSPPVGSNYGYTF	TGTGCCAGCAGCCCTCCCGTCGGGTCTAACTATGGCTACACCTTC
NA	TRBV12-3/TRBV12-4	NA	TRBJ1-2	CASSTRGEGYTF	TGTGCCAGCAGTACCAGGGGAGAGGGCTACACCTTC
NA	TRBV2	NA	TRBJ1-5	CASSPRVSSNQPQHF	TGTGCCAGCAGCCCCAGGGTTAGTAGCAATCAGCCCCAGCATTTT
NA	TRBV2	NA	TRBJ1-1	CASSVNMNTEAFF	TGTGCCAGCAGCGTCAACATGAACACTGAAGCTTTCTTT
NA	TRBV3-1/TRBV3-2	NA	TRBJ1-6	CASSQVVGRGALSSYNSPLHF	TGTGCCAGCAGCCAAGTGGTCGGCAGGGGTGCTTTGAGCTCCTATAATTCACCCCTCCACTTT
NA	TRBV6-1	NA	TRBJ2-5	CASSDLGLAQETQYF	TGTGCCAGCAGTGACCTGGGCCTAGCACAGGAGACCCAGTACTTC
NA	TRBV13	NA	TRBJ2-2	CARSAWGGASGELFF	TGTGCCCGCAGCGCCTGGGGGGGGGCCTCCGGGGAGCTGTTTTTT
NA	TRBV6-2/TRBV6-3	NA	TRBJ2-4	CASSLSEVGFQYF	TGTGCCAGCAGTTTATCGGAGGTGGGGTTTCAGTACTTC
NA	TRBV27	TRBD1	TRBJ1-2	CASLDRGSYGYTF	TGTGCCAGCCTGGACAGGGGAAGCTATGGCTACACCTTC
NA	TRBV12-5	TRBD1	TRBJ1-2	CASGLGQGAYGYTF	TGTGCTAGTGGTTTGGGACAGGGGGCGTATGGCTACACCTTC
NA	TRBV2	TRBD1	TRBJ1-5	CASLGTGGLNQPQHF	TGTGCCAGCCTGGGGACAGGAGGTCTCAATCAGCCCCAGCATTTT
NA	TRBV5-4	NA	TRBJ1-5	CASSLATLRVVYGNQPQHF	TGTGCCAGCAGCTTGGCCACGCTCAGGGTCGTATATGGCAATCAGCCCCAGCATTTT
NA	TRBV19	NA	TRBJ1-2	CASSPGQTYGYTF	TGTGCCAGTAGCCCCGGACAGACCTATGGCTACACCTTC
NA	TRBV7-6	NA	TRBJ1-3	CASSLEGRRASGNTIYF	TGTGCCAGCAGCTTAGAAGGCAGGAGGGCCTCTGGAAACACCATATATTTT
once	TRBV11-1	TRBD1	TRBJ2-7	CASSLGTGGSEQYF	TGTGCCAGCAGCCTAGGGACAGGAGGAAGCGAGCAGTACTTC
NA	TRBV19	NA	TRBJ2-7	CASSIDRGSYEQYF	TGTGCCAGTAGTATAGACAGGGGTTCCTACGAGCAGTACTTC
NA	TRBV9	TRBD2	TRBJ2-3	CASSPQTGGTQYF	TGTGCCAGCAGCCCACAGACGGGGGGTACGCAGTATTTT
NA	TRBV19	TRBD2	TRBJ2-1	CASTDPRPGGRHNEQFF	TGTGCCAGTACTGACCCTCGGCCGGGGGGGCGTCATAATGAGCAGTTCTTC
NA	TRBV5-1	NA	TRBJ1-3	CASSISRSSGNTIYF	TGCGCCAGCAGCATCTCCCGGAGCTCTGGAAACACCATATATTTT
NA	TRBV7-2	NA	TRBJ1-5	CASSLIWGGSRPQHF	TGTGCCAGCAGCTTAATTTGGGGAGGTTCAAGGCCCCAGCATTTT
NA	TRBV28	TRBD1	TRBJ1-4	CASSSPGQINEKLFF	TGTGCCAGCAGTTCTCCGGGACAGATAAATGAAAAACTGTTTTTT
NA	TRBV6-6	NA	TRBJ1-5	CASSSYRDQPQHF	TGTGCCAGCAGCTCTTACAGGGATCAGCCCCAGCATTTT
NA	TRBV18	NA	TRBJ1-4	CASSPRGLATNEKLFF	TGTGCCAGCTCACCCAGGGGCCTTGCAACTAATGAAAAACTGTTTTTT
NA	TRBV7-9	NA	TRBJ2-1	CASSKQDNEQFF	TGTGCCAGCAGCAAACAGGACAATGAGCAGTTCTTC
once	TRBV7-5	NA	TRBJ1-2	CVRSLDKGPPGGYTF	TGTGTCAGAAGCTTAGATAAGGGGCCCCCAGGGGGCTACACCTTC
once	TRBV6-5	NA	TRBJ1-2	CASSYSEAGELYGYTF	TGTGCCAGCAGTTACTCGGAGGCCGGAGAGCTCTATGGCTACACCTTC
NA	TRBV7-3	TRBD2	TRBJ2-3	CASSFPAGGLYF	TGTGCCAGCAGCTTCCCAGCGGGGGGTTTGTATTTT
NA	TRBV2	TRBD2	TRBJ2-5	CASQLAEETQYF	TGTGCCAGCCAACTAGCGGAAGAGACCCAGTACTTC
NA	TRBV28	NA	TRBJ1-1	CASSSGTGTYGAFF	TGTGCCAGCAGCTCCGGCACAGGGACCTATGGAGCTTTCTTT
NA	TRBV29-1	TRBD1	TRBJ1-1	CSAARGQRNTEAFF	TGCAGCGCCGCCCGGGGACAGCGGAACACTGAAGCTTTCTTT
NA	TRBV5-1	NA	TRBJ2-5	CASSFLPGGQETQYF	TGCGCCAGCAGCTTCCTACCCGGGGGCCAAGAGACCCAGTACTTC
NA	TRBV7-9	NA	TRBJ1-1	CASSFTVRTEAFF	TGTGCCAGCAGCTTTACGGTTCGAACTGAAGCTTTCTTT
NA	TRBV7-9	TRBD1	TRBJ1-2	CASSLEGRGPKRSYGYTF	TGTGCCAGCAGCTTAGAGGGAAGGGGGCCCAAAAGGTCCTATGGCTACACCTTC
NA	TRBV5-1	TRBD2	TRBJ2-1	CASSLPSGGQYNEQFF	TGCGCCAGCAGCCTCCCTAGCGGGGGCCAATACAATGAGCAGTTCTTC
NA	TRBV6-1	NA	TRBJ2-6	CASSESGPGANVLTF	TGTGCCAGCAGTGAGTCGGGTCCAGGGGCCAACGTCCTGACTTTC
NA	TRBV19	NA	TRBJ1-1	CASSPPNREGAFF	TGTGCCAGTAGCCCACCCAACAGGGAGGGAGCTTTCTTT
NA	TRBV5-1	NA	TRBJ1-4	CASSSGTGEKLFF	TGCGCCAGCAGCTCCGGGACTGGCGAAAAACTGTTTTTT
NA	TRBV3-1/TRBV3-2	TRBD2	TRBJ2-3	CASSRLALSTDTQYF	TGTGCCAGCAGCAGACTAGCGTTGAGCACAGATACGCAGTATTTT
NA	TRBV2	NA	TRBJ1-6	CASTQDRGSYNSPLHF	TGTGCCAGCACCCAGGACCGGGGCTCCTATAATTCACCCCTCCACTTT
NA	TRBV11-2	NA	TRBJ2-7	CASSLWGGSGEYEQYF	TGTGCCAGCAGCTTATGGGGCGGTTCAGGGGAATACGAGCAGTACTTC
NA	TRBV7-9	TRBD2	TRBJ2-7	CASSLAGLVSEQYF	TGTGCCAGCAGCTTAGCGGGACTAGTCTCCGAGCAGTACTTC
NA	TRBV15	NA	TRBJ1-2	CATSLFAGTNYGYTF	TGTGCCACCAGCCTCTTTGCAGGGACAAACTATGGCTACACCTTC
NA	TRBV9	NA	TRBJ1-3	CASSTQTSGNTIYF	TGTGCCAGCAGCACACAAACCTCTGGAAACACCATATATTTT
few	TRBV7-6	NA	TRBJ1-4	CASSPRGGEKLFF	TGTGCCAGCAGCCCACGGGGAGGCGAAAAACTGTTTTTT
NA	TRBV30	TRBD2	TRBJ2-1	CAEAGGRSNEQFF	TGTGCCGAAGCGGGGGGCCGGAGTAATGAGCAGTTCTTC